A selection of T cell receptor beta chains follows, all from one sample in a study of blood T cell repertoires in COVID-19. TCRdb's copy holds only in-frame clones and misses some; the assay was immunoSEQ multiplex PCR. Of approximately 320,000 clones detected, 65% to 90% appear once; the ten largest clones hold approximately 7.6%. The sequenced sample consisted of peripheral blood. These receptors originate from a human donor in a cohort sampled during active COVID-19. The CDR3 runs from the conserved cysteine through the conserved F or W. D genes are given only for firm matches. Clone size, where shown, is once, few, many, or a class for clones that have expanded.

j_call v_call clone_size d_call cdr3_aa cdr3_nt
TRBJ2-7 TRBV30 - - CAWSQGNEQYF TGTGCCTGGAGTCAGGGCAACGAGCAGTACTTC
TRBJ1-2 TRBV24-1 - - CATSDWDSYTF TGTGCCACCAGTGACTGGGACAGCTACACCTTC
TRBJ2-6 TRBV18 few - CASSHGRGANVLTF TGTGCCAGCTCACATGGCAGAGGGGCCAACGTCCTGACTTTC
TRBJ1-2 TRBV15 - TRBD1 CATSSRTDRGSSGYTF TGTGCCACCAGCAGTCGAACGGACAGGGGAAGTTCTGGCTACACCTTC
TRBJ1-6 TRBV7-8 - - CASSLAFTDIYSSYNSPLHF TGTGCCAGCAGCTTAGCCTTTACGGATATTTACAGCTCCTATAATTCACCCCTCCACTTT
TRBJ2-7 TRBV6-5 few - CASSYSSDSAYEQYF TGTGCCAGCAGTTACTCGAGTGACAGTGCCTACGAGCAGTACTTC
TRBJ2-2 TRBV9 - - CASRTTGLTGELFF TGTGCCAGCAGAACGACAGGACTCACCGGGGAGCTGTTTTTT
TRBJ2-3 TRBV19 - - CASSPWTSLTDTQYF TGTGCCAGTAGTCCCTGGACTTCTCTCACAGATACGCAGTATTTT
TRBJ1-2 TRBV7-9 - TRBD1 CASSPGQGYGYTF TGTGCCAGCAGCCCGGGACAGGGTTATGGCTACACCTTC
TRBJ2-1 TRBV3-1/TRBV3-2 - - CASSRGSHYNEQFF TGTGCCAGCAGCCGAGGTTCGCATTACAATGAGCAGTTCTTC
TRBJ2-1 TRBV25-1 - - CASTIGGGPYNEQFF TGTGCCAGCACCATAGGGGGGGGTCCCTACAATGAGCAGTTCTTC
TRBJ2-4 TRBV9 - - CASSVHAGTRNIQYF TGTGCCAGCAGCGTCCACGCGGGTACGAGAAACATTCAGTACTTC
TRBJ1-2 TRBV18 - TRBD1 CASSPDRANYGYTF TGTGCCAGCTCACCTGACAGGGCAAACTATGGCTACACCTTC
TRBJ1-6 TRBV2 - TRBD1 CASSTGTGGSPLHF TGTGCCAGCAGCACCGGGACAGGGGGTTCACCCCTCCACTTT
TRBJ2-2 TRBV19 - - CASTRDRSNTGELFF TGTGCCAGTACCCGCGACAGGTCGAACACCGGGGAGCTGTTTTTT
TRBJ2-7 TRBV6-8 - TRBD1 CASSYRDRDLYEQYF TGTGCCAGCAGCTACCGGGACAGGGACCTCTACGAGCAGTACTTC
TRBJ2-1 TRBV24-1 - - CATSKRYNEQFF TGTGCCACCAGTAAGCGTTACAATGAGCAGTTCTTC
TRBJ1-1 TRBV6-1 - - CASSEVRGAGTEAFF TGTGCCAGCAGTGAAGTTCGGGGGGCAGGAACTGAAGCTTTCTTT
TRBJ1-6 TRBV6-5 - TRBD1 CASSRGQGNSPLHF TGTGCCAGCAGCCGGGGACAGGGTAATTCACCCCTCCACTTT
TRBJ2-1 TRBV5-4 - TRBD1 CASSPRQGSPGAEQFF TGTGCCAGCAGCCCCCGACAGGGTTCCCCAGGGGCTGAGCAGTTCTTC
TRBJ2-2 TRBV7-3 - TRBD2 CASHASGGAVLGGELFF TGTGCCTCCCACGCTAGCGGGGGGGCCGTCCTTGGCGGGGAGCTGTTTTTT
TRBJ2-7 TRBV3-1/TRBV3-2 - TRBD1 CASSQEPGTGDEQYF TGTGCCAGCAGCCAAGAACCCGGGACAGGCGACGAGCAGTACTTC
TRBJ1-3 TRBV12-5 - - CASGLVLGGSGNTIYF TGTGCTAGTGGTTTGGTACTCGGAGGCTCTGGAAACACCATATATTTT
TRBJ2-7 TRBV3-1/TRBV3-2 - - CASSQTGQGYEQYF TGTGCCAGCAGCCAAACAGGGCAGGGCTACGAGCAGTACTTC
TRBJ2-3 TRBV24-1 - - CATSSLTDTQYF TGTGCCACCAGTTCCCTCACAGATACGCAGTATTTT
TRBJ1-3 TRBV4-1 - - CASSQVGALSGNTIYF TGCGCCAGCAGCCAAGTAGGGGCTCTCTCTGGAAACACCATATATTTT
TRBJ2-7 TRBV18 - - CASSPGAGPNYEQYF TGTGCCAGCTCACCAGGGGCGGGACCCAACTACGAGCAGTACTTC
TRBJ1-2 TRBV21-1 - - CAQPGGGGYTF TGTGCTCAGCCCGGGGGTGGTGGCTACACCTTC
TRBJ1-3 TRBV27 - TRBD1 CASSSDRQNTIYF TGTGCCAGCAGTTCGGACAGGCAAAACACCATATATTTT
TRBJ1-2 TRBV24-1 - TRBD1 CATRGQGNGYTF TGTGCCACCAGGGGACAGGGGAATGGCTACACCTTC
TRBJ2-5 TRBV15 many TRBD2 CATSSRGGRETQYF TGTGCCACCAGCAGTCGGGGGGGCCGAGAGACCCAGTACTTC
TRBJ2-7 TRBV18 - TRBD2 CASSPGLANYEQYF TGTGCCAGCTCACCGGGACTAGCGAATTACGAGCAGTACTTC
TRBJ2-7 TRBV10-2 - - CASRGGDRSYEQYF TGCGCCAGCAGGGGCGGGGACCGCTCCTACGAGCAGTACTTC
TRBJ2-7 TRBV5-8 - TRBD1 CASSVPGQGRDEQYF TGTGCCAGCAGCGTTCCGGGACAGGGTAGGGACGAGCAGTACTTC
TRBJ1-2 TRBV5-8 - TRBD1 CASSPYSTGGNGYTF TGTGCCAGCAGCCCGTACTCGACAGGGGGTAATGGCTACACCTTC
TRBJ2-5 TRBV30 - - CAWSPGRTAQETQYF TGTGCCTGGAGTCCCGGGAGAACCGCCCAAGAGACCCAGTACTTC
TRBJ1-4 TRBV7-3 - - CASSTRDKMWGEKLFF TGTGCCAGCAGCACCCGGGACAAAATGTGGGGTGAAAAACTGTTTTTT
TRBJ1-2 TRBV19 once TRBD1 CASSRGTDLDGYTF TGTGCCAGTAGTAGAGGGACAGATCTAGATGGCTACACCTTC
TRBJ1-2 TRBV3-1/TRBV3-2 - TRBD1 CASSKTGVDYGYTF TGTGCCAGCAGCAAGACAGGGGTCGACTATGGCTACACCTTC
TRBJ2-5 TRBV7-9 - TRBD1 CASSLLTGRGETQYF TGTGCCAGCAGCTTATTGACAGGGAGAGGGGAGACCCAGTACTTC
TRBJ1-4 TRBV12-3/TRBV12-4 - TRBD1 CASSSGTGRELFF TGTGCCAGCAGCTCCGGGACAGGGAGGGAACTGTTTTTT
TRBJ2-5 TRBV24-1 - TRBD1 CATSGPRYRGAQETQYF TGTGCCACCAGTGGTCCGAGATACAGGGGCGCCCAAGAGACCCAGTACTTC
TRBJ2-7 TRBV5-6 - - CASSLVDTYEQYF TGTGCCAGCAGCTTGGTAGATACCTACGAGCAGTACTTC
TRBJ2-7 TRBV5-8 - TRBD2 CASSPGLAGLIGEQYF TGTGCCAGCAGCCCCGGTCTAGCGGGGTTGATAGGAGAGCAGTACTTC
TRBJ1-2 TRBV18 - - CASSPVTGFRNYGYTF TGTGCCAGCTCACCAGTGACAGGTTTTAGGAACTATGGCTACACCTTC
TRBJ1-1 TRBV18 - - CASSPTSGGIGTEAFF TGTGCCAGCTCACCCACGTCGGGGGGGATTGGCACTGAAGCTTTCTTT
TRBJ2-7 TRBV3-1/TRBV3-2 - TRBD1 CASSPAPGQGAHEQYF TGTGCCAGCAGCCCAGCCCCCGGACAGGGGGCCCACGAGCAGTACTTC
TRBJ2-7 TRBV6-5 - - CASSPRRDSQKQYF TGTGCCAGCAGCCCCCGACGGGACTCCCAGAAGCAGTACTTC
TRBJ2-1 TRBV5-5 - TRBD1 CASSVLQGGSYNEQFF TGTGCCAGCAGCGTCCTACAGGGGGGATCCTACAATGAGCAGTTCTTC